Given below is one TCR beta chain in context. The sample comes from a study of blood T cell repertoires in COVID-19. Turning to the study itself: Donors in the United States, Italy and Spain gave samples during acute or convalescent COVID-19. PBMCs, B-cell-depleted T cells, or T cells provided the cDNA or gDNA that made up the material.

As processed by the authors: Nucleated cell number was recorded as an estimate derived from reference gene primer amplification. Assay: immunoSEQ multiplex PCR; the TCRdb copy retains only in-frame clones and omits some. The DNA was the basis for D and trimming; V, J and clone size are from that table. The data contain 270,000 or so clones, around 82% of them singletons. The study drew participants aged about 18 to 95 years from around 24 US areas. Specimen: PBMCs or T cells enriched from blood (not recorded which). This receptor was taken from a man aged 45-65 years who had recovered from COVID-19.

The CDR3 region is CASSTDGGRNQPQHF. In DNA, the CDR3 is TGTGCCAGCAGTACCGACGGTGGGCGCAATCAGCCCCAGCATTTT. The rearrangement links TRBV6-5 to TRBJ1-5, with unresolved D. The CDR3 sequence is 15 residues long. Trimming cost V 5 bases and J 2 bases, with 13 bases left between them. Germline assignment: CDR1 MNHEY and CDR2 SVGAGI.